Shown below are 30 T cell receptor beta chains from a single sample sequenced in a study of PD-1 blockade in classical Hodgkin lymphoma. Assay used: immunoSEQ multiplex PCR; TCRdb lists only in-frame clones, some missing. Of tens of thousands of clones listed, roughly 90% are singletons. Time point here: newly diagnosed, previously untreated cHL patient sample. Sequencing used peripheral blood mononuclear cells (PBMCs). These receptors all come from a human donor with classical Hodgkin lymphoma.

This sequence joins TRBV6-5 and TRBJ2-3; D gene unclear. Trimming pared 6 bases from V and 1 base from J, leaving 11 bases between. The CDR3 is 14 amino acids. Looked up from germline, CDR1 is MNHEY and CDR2 is SVGAGI. For the CDR3, the DNA is TGTGCCAGCAGCTCCGACCTGGGCACAGATACGCAGTATTTT. Its protein product is CASSSDLGTDTQYF.

This clone was counted once. The gene calls are TRBV4-2 and TRBJ1-1, with 8 positions matching TRBD1. The CDR3 is 14 residues long. After removal of 8 bases from V and 5 bases from J, the junction contained 10 bases not matched to a gene. CDR1 is LGHNA, CDR2 YNFKEQ, per germline. The DNA of the CDR3 is TGTGCCAGCCGGGTTCGGCAGGGGGCGACTGAAGCTTTCTTT. Translating gives CASRVRQGATEAFF.

The chain uses TRBV2 and TRBJ1-2; maybe TRBD1 (6 bases). The germline gives CDR1 SNHLY, CDR2 FYNNEI. The CDR3 is 11 residues long. The V end lost 9 bases, the J end lost 3 bases, and 8 bases lay between the germline ends. The chain's CDR3 is CASRQDYGYTF. CDR3 in DNA: TGTGCCAGTAGACAGGACTATGGCTACACCTTC.

The chain is built from TRBV10-3 and TRBJ2-7; 8 nucleotides match TRBD1. The CDR3 has 14 residues. Germline V lookup: CDR1 ENHRY, CDR2 SYGVKD. V dropped 0 bases and J dropped 3; count of bases not matched to a gene: 1. CDR3 bases: TGTGCCATCAGTGAGTCGACAGGGGTCTACGAGCAGTACTTC. It specifies CAISESTGVYEQYF.

A single count supports this clone. Compared with germline, one end of the junction differs, possibly owing to a read error. The J gene is TRBJ2-1, the V gene TRBV7-7, with a weak D call TRBD1 (6 bases). The CDR3 runs 14 residues. Germline CDR1 is SSHAT and CDR2 is FNYEAQ (reference sequence). The CDR3 region has the DNA TGTGCTAGCAGCGCTACAGGGATTTGGAATGAGCAGTTCTTC. It encodes CASSATGIWNEQFF.

The rearrangement joins TRBV27 to TRBJ1-4; 7 nucleotides align to TRBD1. V lost 6 bases to trimming and J lost 4 bases; unmatched junction nucleotides: 8. CDR3 length equals 15 residues. From germline, CDR1 is MNHEY and CDR2 SMNVEV (reference sequence). CDR3 DNA: TGTGCCAGCAGGACTCGAGGGGGCCATAATGAAAAACTGTTTTTT. The encoded protein is CASRTRGGHNEKLFF.

CDR3 protein: CASSELLLWTKKGTQYF. CDR3 DNA: TGTGCCAGCAGTGAATTATTGTTGTGGACAAAGAAAGGGACCCAGTACTTC. V usage is TRBV2 and J usage is TRBJ2-5; D is possibly TRBD1 (5 bases). The CDR3 sequence is 17 residues long. V was pared by 2 bases and J by 7 bases, with 23 bases between. Per the germline V gene, CDR1 is SNHLY and CDR2 is FYNNEI. The variable domain in full, completed from reference TRBV2 and TRBJ2-5, reads EPEVTQTPSHQVTQMGQEVILRCVPISNHLYFYWYRQILGQKVEFLVSFYNNEISEKSEIFDDQFSVERPDGSNFTLKIRSTKLEDSAMYFCASSELLLWTKKGTQYFGPGTRLLVL.

This chain uses TRBV5-4 with TRBJ1-2; D may be TRBD1 (5 bases). The CDR3 loop spans 14 amino acids. V was shortened by 0 bases and J by 8 bases, with 14 bases between the two germline ends. Germline V gene data show CDR1 as SGHNT and CDR2 as YYREEE (reference sequence). DNA for the CDR3: TGTGCCAGCAGCTTGGCCTTCCGGGGGAGCGGCTACACCTTC. Translation gives CASSLAFRGSGYTF. Drawing the rest from reference TRBV5-4 and TRBJ1-2, the complete variable domain is ETGVTQSPTHLIKTRGQQVTLRCSSQSGHNTVSWYQQALGQGPQFIFQYYREEENGRGNFPPRFSGLQFPNYSSELNVNALELDDSALYLCASSLAFRGSGYTFGSGTRLTVV.

The table lists this clone with a count of one. This chain links TRBV10-3 with TRBJ2-2; D remains ambiguous. V was shortened by 4 bases and J by 4 bases, with 4 bases between the two germline ends. CDR3 size: 12 residues. CDR1 ENHRY and CDR2 SYGVKD come from the germline V gene. The CDR3 region has the DNA TGTGCCATCAGTGGGGGCACCGGGGAGCTGTTTTTT. This gives the protein CAISGGTGELFF.

This chain connects TRBV5-1 to TRBJ1-2; D is possibly TRBD1 (5 bases). Germline lookup yields CDR1 SGHRS and CDR2 YFSETQ. V was cut by 4 bases and J by 8 bases, with 27 bases left in between. This CDR3 comprises 17 residues. In nucleotides, the CDR3 is TGCGCCAGCAGCCTGGGGGGAAGCGGGACCCCAAGGGCGGGCTACACCTTC. Its translation is CASSLGGSGTPRAGYTF. Drawing the rest from reference TRBV5-1 and TRBJ1-2, the complete variable domain is KAGVTQTPRYLIKTRGQQVTLSCSPISGHRSVSWYQQTPGQGLQFLFEYFSETQRNKGNFPGRFSGRQFSNSRSEMNVSTLELGDSALYLCASSLGGSGTPRAGYTFGSGTRLTVV.

The J gene is TRBJ2-3, the V gene TRBV30; D is ambiguous. The ends were cut back, 4 bases at V and 5 bases at J, with 13 bases in the middle. CDR1 is GTSNPN, CDR2 SVGIG, per germline (reference sequence). This CDR3 contains 13 residues. DNA for the CDR3: TGTGCCTGGACTCAACGGCGACAAGATACGCAGTATTTT. Its translation is CAWTQRRQDTQYF.

This clone showed up just once. The rearrangement uses TRBV5-6 and TRBJ2-2, with D unresolved. CDR3 size: 14 residues. Germline CDR1 is SGHDT and CDR2 is YYEEEE. V was cut by 4 bases and J by 7 bases, with 14 bases left in between. CDR3 sequence reads: CASSPPAPGGELFF. For the CDR3, the DNA is TGTGCCAGCAGCCCACCGGCTCCTGGCGGGGAGCTGTTTTTT.

The table lists this clone with a count of one. The chain recombines TRBV7-6 with TRBJ1-1; D not certain. The CDR3 consists of 15 residues. Per the germline V gene, CDR1 is SGHVS and CDR2 is FNYEAQ. V gave up 1 base and J gave up 4 bases, with 13 bases separating them. This CDR3 is CASSLEALPGTEAFF. The CDR3 nucleotides read TGTGCCAGCAGCTTAGAGGCCTTGCCCGGCACTGAAGCTTTCTTT.

The chain links TRBV25-1 to TRBJ2-7; 14 bases match TRBD2. The CDR3 has 16 residues. The ends lost 4 bases at V and 7 bases at J; junction bases unmatched: 9. Germline CDR1 MGHDK, CDR2 SYGVNS. The CDR3 DNA follows: TGTGCCAGCAGTGCCGCCGGACTAGCGGGAGGCTGGGAGCAGTACTTC. It yields the protein CASSAAGLAGGWEQYF.

Only one count was recorded for this clone. The genes are TRBV9 and TRBJ2-1; 12 bases map to TRBD2. CDR1 SGDLS and CDR2 YYNGEE come from the germline V gene. CDR3 length: 14 amino acids. J gave up 10 bases and V 2 bases, and 4 bases lay outside the gene matches. This chain's CDR3 is CASSVSGLAGEQFF. CDR3 DNA sequence: TGTGCCAGCAGCGTGAGTGGACTAGCGGGGGAGCAGTTCTTC.

This rearrangement joins TRBV29-1 to TRBJ1-1, with D possibly matching TRBD1 (5 bases). V lost 3 bases to trimming and J lost 4 bases, with 9 bases between them. Germline loops: CDR1 SQVTM, CDR2 ANQGSEA. CDR3 length: 12 amino acids. The CDR3 loop reads CSVDRAGTEAFF. DNA for the CDR3: TGCAGCGTTGACAGGGCGGGCACTGAAGCTTTCTTT.

The gene calls are TRBV5-4 and TRBJ2-1, with 8 bases identical to TRBD1. The CDR3 runs 17 residues. V trimming: 0 bases; J trimming: 5 bases; junction bases outside the gene matches: 10. Germline V CDR1 and CDR2: SGHNT, YYREEE (reference sequence). CDR3 sequence: CASSLEGRGPSNNEQFF. The CDR3 bases are TGTGCCAGCAGCTTGGAGGGCAGGGGGCCGTCCAACAATGAGCAGTTCTTC.

This chain connects TRBV10-2 to TRBJ2-5; D is possibly TRBD2 (5 bases). The V and J ends lost 4 bases and 11 bases respectively, with 20 bases between them. The CDR3 has 14 residues. CDR1 and CDR2 from the germline V gene are WSHSY and SAAADI. CDR3: CASSGTAGFGEQYF. The CDR3, as DNA: TGCGCCAGCAGTGGGACGGCGGGTTTTGGGGAGCAGTACTTC.

This clone has more than one count but fewer than ten. The chain couples TRBV6-7 to TRBJ2-7; 11 nucleotides align to TRBD2. TRBV6-7 is an ORF for which the function is uncertain. The CDR3 consists of 16 residues. V lost 6 bases and J lost 6; bases outside the gene matches: 13. Here the CDR3 reads CASRRGLTSGKGEQYV. The CDR3 DNA is TGTGCCAGCAGGCGCGGCCTGACTAGCGGGAAGGGCGAGCAGTACGTC.

The gene calls are TRBV6-5 and TRBJ2-1; 11 positions match TRBD2. CDR1 is MNHEY and CDR2 is SVGAGI in the germline V gene. V trimming: 4 bases; J trimming: 5 bases; junction bases outside the gene matches: 4. CDR3 size: 15 residues. This CDR3 reads CASSWGLADHNEQFF. DNA for the CDR3: TGTGCCAGCAGTTGGGGACTAGCGGACCACAATGAGCAGTTCTTC.

This clone was picked up one time. The rearrangement links TRBV5-8 to TRBJ2-3; D unresolved. The V gene lost 1 base and the J gene lost 6 bases, with 12 bases spanning the gap. This CDR3 region has 14 residues. Germline values: CDR1 SGHTS, CDR2 YDEGEE. The CDR3 DNA sequence: TGTGCCAGCAGCTTGTATATGGGTTGGGATACGCAGTATTTT. Amino acid sequence: CASSLYMGWDTQYF.

This chain uses TRBV7-3 with TRBJ1-2; the D gene is possibly TRBD1 (6 bases). Germline V gene data show CDR1 as SGHTA and CDR2 as FQGTGA. The CDR3 totals 15 residues. V gave up 2 bases and J gave up 0 bases, with 10 bases separating them. The CDR3 loop is CASSLGGTPNYGYTF. CDR3 coding DNA: TGTGCCAGCAGCTTAGGGGGGACACCTAACTATGGCTACACCTTC.

The chain combines TRBV5-1 with TRBJ1-2; D is perhaps TRBD1 (6 bases). V dropped 4 bases and J dropped 6 bases, with 19 bases sitting between them. The CDR3 has 15 residues. Germline lookup yields CDR1 SGHRS and CDR2 YFSETQ. CDR3 amino acids: CASSPLEGGQDGYTF. The CDR3 DNA reads as TGCGCCAGCAGCCCACTAGAGGGGGGGCAGGATGGCTACACCTTC.

The chain couples TRBV19 to TRBJ2-2, with 8 nucleotides matching TRBD2. The CDR3 is 16 residues long. Germline assignment: CDR1 LNHDA and CDR2 SQIVND (reference sequence). Unmatched junction bases numbered 7, after V lost 4 bases and J lost 3 bases. The CDR3 loop is CASSSISGGYTGELFF. CDR3 bases: TGTGCCAGTAGTAGCATAAGCGGGGGATACACCGGGGAGCTGTTTTTT.

The J gene is TRBJ1-4, the V gene TRBV29-1; 7 bases match TRBD1. With 4 bases clipped from V and 3 bases from J, the junction kept 5 bases outside the gene matches. Germline values: CDR1 SQVTM, CDR2 ANQGSEA. The CDR3 extends over 14 amino acids. The CDR3 here is CSVGHGTANEKLFF. CDR3 nucleotide sequence: TGCAGCGTTGGCCACGGGACAGCTAATGAAAAACTGTTTTTT.

The CDR3 DNA follows: TGTGCCAGCCAACTTTCGGCGGCCGCGGGTCCTGAAGCTTTCTTT. It specifies CASQLSAAAGPEAFF. V and J are TRBV7-9 and TRBJ1-1; D remains unclear. The V gene lost 8 bases and the J gene lost 6 bases, with 22 bases spanning the gap. This CDR3 has 15 amino acids. Germline CDR1 reads SEHNR; CDR2 reads FQNEAQ (reference sequence).

The chain couples TRBV29-1 to TRBJ2-1, with 8 bases that match TRBD2. V shed 6 bases, J shed 2 bases, and the junction held 9 bases outside the gene matches. Per germline, CDR1 SQVTM and CDR2 ANQGSEA. The length of the CDR3 is 15 residues. The CDR3 nucleotides read TGCAGCGTCGACCCAGCGGGAGCGGCCTACAATGAGCAGTTCTTC. Translating it yields CSVDPAGAAYNEQFF.

V usage is TRBV27 and J usage is TRBJ2-5; the match to TRBD1 covers 11 bases. The CDR3 length is 13 residues. The ends lost 6 bases at V and 5 bases at J; junction bases unmatched: 2. Germline V gene data show CDR1 as MNHEY and CDR2 as SMNVEV (reference sequence). The CDR3 DNA sequence: TGTGCCAGCAGCGGACAGGGGGCGGAGACCCAGTACTTC. This encodes CASSGQGAETQYF.

The genes are TRBV6-5 and TRBJ1-1; D is uncertain. The CDR3 totals 14 residues. Germline CDR1 reads MNHEY; CDR2 reads SVGAGI. The germline V and J ends were trimmed by 0 bases and 1 base, with 6 bases remaining between them. The CDR3 loop is CASSYSEANTEAFF. CDR3 in DNA: TGTGCCAGCAGTTACTCTGAGGCGAACACTGAAGCTTTCTTT.

V usage is TRBV2 and J usage is TRBJ1-3; 7 bases line up with TRBD1. Germline V gene data show CDR1 as SNHLY and CDR2 as FYNNEI. J was trimmed by 1 base and V by 10 bases; bases with no gene match: 22. There are 19 residues in the CDR3. For the CDR3, the DNA is TGTGCCACCAAAGGCCGAGGACAGGCCGGACTCCCTTCTGGAAACACCATATATTTT. Translating it yields CATKGRGQAGLPSGNTIYF. Supplemented by reference TRBV2 and TRBJ1-3, the full variable domain reads EPEVTQTPSHQVTQMGQEVILRCVPISNHLYFYWYRQILGQKVEFLVSFYNNEISEKSEIFDDQFSVERPDGSNFTLKIRSTKLEDSAMYFCATKGRGQAGLPSGNTIYFGEGSWLTVV.